Listed below are T cell receptor beta chains from one sample, sequenced in a study of blood T cell repertoires in COVID-19. Clones were read by immunoSEQ multiplex PCR, and TCRdb kept only the in-frame ones, dropping some. The table records approximately 300,000 clones, approximately 83% of them present only once. Sequences were obtained from PBMCs or T cells enriched from blood (not recorded which). All receptors come from a woman aged 30 to 39 who had recovered from COVID-19. CDR3s include the opening cysteine and the closing phenylalanine or tryptophan. A D gene is named only where the DNA matches it firmly. Clone size is stated in some rows and not others, as once, few, many or a class when expanded.

clone size | D gene | J gene | V gene | CDR3 protein | CDR3 DNA
few | . | TRBJ2-7 | TRBV5-6 | CASSPLEEYEQYF | TGTGCCAGCAGCCCGCTAGAAGAGTACGAGCAGTACTTC
. | . | TRBJ1-2 | TRBV25-1 | CASSESGTPYGYTF | TGTGCCAGCAGTGAATCGGGGACACCCTATGGCTACACCTTC
. | TRBD2 | TRBJ2-1 | TRBV19 | CASSAQAGLRNEQFF | TGTGCCAGTAGTGCCCAAGCGGGACTGCGGAATGAGCAGTTCTTC
. | TRBD2 | TRBJ2-1 | TRBV5-1 | CASSPKAGGDWNEQFF | TGCGCCAGCAGCCCTAAAGCGGGAGGTGATTGGAATGAGCAGTTCTTC
. | TRBD2 | TRBJ2-1 | TRBV24-1 | CATSDPTSGSVESYNEQFF | TGTGCCACCAGTGACCCGACTAGCGGGAGCGTGGAGAGCTACAATGAGCAGTTCTTC
once | TRBD2 | TRBJ2-3 | TRBV5-4 | CASSSGGAVVDTQYF | TGTGCCAGCAGCTCCGGGGGGGCAGTCGTAGATACGCAGTATTTT
. | . | TRBJ1-1 | TRBV15 | CATSRDLVGGTAYTEAFF | TGTGCCACCAGCAGAGATCTAGTGGGGGGGACGGCCTACACTGAAGCTTTCTTT
. | . | TRBJ2-7 | TRBV30 | CAWSPDFKRQYF | TGTGCCTGGAGCCCGGACTTCAAGAGGCAGTACTTC
. | . | TRBJ1-6 | TRBV9 | CASSVEPQANSPLHF | TGTGCCAGCAGCGTAGAACCACAGGCTAATTCACCCCTCCACTTT
. | TRBD1 | TRBJ1-1 | TRBV15 | CATSTSGTANTEAFF | TGTGCCACCAGCACGTCCGGGACAGCGAACACTGAAGCTTTCTTT
. | . | TRBJ1-5 | TRBV28 | CASSLGRGPQHF | TGTGCCAGCAGTTTGGGAAGGGGGCCCCAGCATTTT
few | TRBD2 | TRBJ2-3 | TRBV18 | CASSPERTSGTGAPGATDTQYF | TGTGCCAGCTCACCAGAAAGGACTAGCGGGACCGGAGCGCCCGGGGCAACTGATACGCAGTATTTT
. | . | TRBJ1-6 | TRBV5-6 | CASSSRQLRYNSPLHF | TGTGCCAGCAGCTCCCGACAGCTACGTTATAATTCACCCCTCCACTTT
. | TRBD2 | TRBJ2-7 | TRBV18 | CASSPGLAGDRLYEQYF | TGTGCCAGCTCACCCGGACTAGCGGGAGATAGATTGTACGAGCAGTACTTC
few | . | TRBJ2-1 | TRBV3-1/TRBV3-2 | CASSQDRLSYNEQFF | TGTGCCAGCAGCCAAGATCGCCTATCCTACAATGAGCAGTTCTTC
once | . | TRBJ1-5 | TRBV3-1/TRBV3-2 | CASSQAGGMDQPQHF | TGTGCCAGCAGCCAGGCCGGAGGCATGGATCAGCCCCAGCATTTT
. | . | TRBJ2-5 | TRBV30 | CAWSVWEKTQYF | TGTGCCTGGAGTGTTTGGGAGAAGACCCAGTACTTC
. | TRBD2 | TRBJ2-1 | TRBV6-1 | CASSAGTRGVKVYNEQFF | TGTGCCAGCAGTGCCGGGACTAGGGGGGTCAAGGTCTACAATGAGCAGTTCTTC
. | TRBD2 | TRBJ2-3 | TRBV7-9 | CASSSVAGVQDTQYF | TGTGCCAGCAGCTCCGTGGCGGGAGTGCAAGATACGCAGTATTTT
. | . | TRBJ1-5 | TRBV23-1 | CASTPWGGLSQPQHF | TGCGCCAGCACTCCGTGGGGGGGATTGAGTCAGCCCCAGCATTTT
. | TRBD2 | TRBJ2-2 | TRBV19 | CATKVGTSGNWWTGELFF | TGTGCCACTAAAGTCGGGACTAGCGGGAATTGGTGGACCGGGGAGCTGTTTTTT
. | . | TRBJ1-5 | TRBV9 | CASSPGGGNQPQHF | TGTGCCAGCAGCCCGGGGGGGGGCAATCAGCCCCAGCATTTT
. | . | TRBJ1-1 | TRBV5-4 | CASSLAGNTEAFF | TGTGCCAGCAGCTTGGCCGGTAACACTGAAGCTTTCTTT
. | . | TRBJ1-1 | TRBV11-2 | CASSLNRVKSTEAFF | TGTGCCAGCAGCCTAAACAGGGTTAAGAGCACTGAAGCTTTCTTT
. | . | TRBJ2-6 | TRBV25-1 | CASRDSLTRGANVLTF | TGTGCCAGCAGGGACAGCCTCACCAGGGGGGCCAACGTCCTGACTTTC
. | TRBD1 | TRBJ1-1 | TRBV28 | CASSLRDSPGDTEAFF | TGTGCCAGCAGTTTAAGGGACAGCCCTGGGGACACTGAAGCTTTCTTT
few | . | TRBJ1-5 | TRBV7-9 | CASSLRGNQPQHF | TGTGCCAGCAGCTTAAGGGGGAATCAGCCCCAGCATTTT
once | . | TRBJ1-5 | TRBV7-2 | CASSAPPHSDF | TGTGCCAGCAGCGCCCCCCCCCACTCGGATTTT
few | TRBD1 | TRBJ1-2 | TRBV28 | CASRRQGEGYGYTF | TGTGCCAGCAGGAGACAGGGCGAAGGCTATGGCTACACCTTC
. | . | TRBJ1-1 | TRBV5-1 | CASRTLQASTEAFF | TGCGCCAGCAGAACCCTACAGGCAAGCACTGAAGCTTTCTTT
. | . | TRBJ2-2 | TRBV5-1 | CASSLGQGTLTNTGELFF | TGCGCCAGCAGCTTGGGGCAGGGAACCCTAACGAACACCGGGGAGCTGTTTTTT
. | TRBD1 | TRBJ1-5 | TRBV5-4 | CASGTGGYVNQPQHF | TGTGCCAGCGGAACAGGGGGGTACGTCAATCAGCCCCAGCATTTT
. | TRBD2 | TRBJ2-3 | TRBV11-2 | CASSLGLAGVDTQYF | TGTGCCAGCAGCTTAGGGCTAGCGGGAGTAGATACGCAGTATTTT
. | . | TRBJ1-1 | TRBV15 | CATSRAASTEAFF | TGTGCCACCAGCAGGGCCGCTTCCACTGAAGCTTTCTTT
. | . | TRBJ2-7 | TRBV27 | CATGQAVGNEQYF | TGTGCCACAGGCCAGGCGGTCGGGAACGAGCAGTACTTC
. | TRBD2 | TRBJ2-3 | TRBV5-4 | CASSLYSGGPSDTQYF | TGTGCCAGCAGCCTATATTCGGGAGGGCCTTCAGATACGCAGTATTTT
. | . | TRBJ1-4 | TRBV19 | CASSVSAGSNEKLFF | TGTGCCAGTAGTGTCTCAGCGGGCAGTAATGAAAAACTGTTTTTT
once | TRBD1 | TRBJ2-7 | TRBV3-1/TRBV3-2 | CASRHTGQAEQYF | TGTGCCAGCAGACACACCGGACAGGCGGAGCAGTACTTC
. | . | TRBJ1-4 | TRBV11-2 | CASSPQREANEKLFF | TGTGCCAGCAGCCCCCAGAGGGAGGCTAATGAAAAACTGTTTTTT
. | TRBD2 | TRBJ2-1 | TRBV7-6 | CASSPGLAGGSSYNEQFF | TGTGCCAGCAGCCCGGGACTAGCGGGAGGGAGCTCCTACAATGAGCAGTTCTTC
. | TRBD1 | TRBJ1-1 | TRBV19 | CASSLRDRLNTEAFF | TGTGCCAGTAGCTTGAGGGACAGATTGAACACTGAAGCTTTCTTT
. | . | TRBJ2-7 | TRBV18 | CASSPVRSVGGFSYEQYF | TGTGCCAGCTCACCTGTCCGATCCGTAGGAGGGTTTTCCTACGAGCAGTACTTC
. | . | TRBJ1-6 | TRBV30 | CAWKRSSYNSPLHF | TGTGCCTGGAAAAGGAGCTCCTATAATTCACCCCTCCACTTT
once | TRBD2 | TRBJ2-7 | TRBV7-9 | CASKLAGAYEQYF | TGTGCCAGTAAATTAGCGGGAGCCTACGAGCAGTACTTC
. | . | TRBJ1-1 | TRBV6-5 | CASSYSILEIGAFF | TGTGCCAGCAGTTACTCGATTTTAGAAATCGGGGCTTTCTTT
. | . | TRBJ1-2 | TRBV5-1 | CASSSVGRGGSYGYTF | TGCGCCAGCAGCTCGGTAGGGAGAGGGGGAAGCTATGGCTACACCTTC
. | . | TRBJ2-7 | TRBV11-1 | CASSYNWRAGDEQYF | TGTGCCAGCAGCTATAACTGGCGGGCAGGAGACGAGCAGTACTTC
. | TRBD1 | TRBJ2-7 | TRBV6-6 | CASSRDRSDEQYF | TGTGCCAGCAGCCGGGACAGATCCGACGAGCAGTACTTC
. | TRBD1 | TRBJ2-3 | TRBV20-1 | CSASTGGKTDTQYF | TGCAGTGCTAGTACAGGGGGCAAAACAGATACGCAGTATTTT
. | . | TRBJ1-1 | TRBV7-6 | CASSLATGDTEAFF | TGTGCCAGCAGCTTAGCTACGGGGGACACTGAAGCTTTCTTT
. | . | TRBJ1-1 | TRBV20-1 | CSASLYTEAFF | TGCAGTGCTTCCTTATACACTGAAGCTTTCTTT
. | TRBD1 | TRBJ2-5 | TRBV28 | CASAPVGQQETQYF | TGTGCCAGCGCTCCGGTGGGACAGCAAGAGACCCAGTACTTC
. | . | TRBJ1-4 | TRBV20-1 | CSARAEKLFF | TGCAGTGCTAGAGCAGAAAAACTGTTTTTT